The rows below give T cell receptor beta chains drawn from one sample of a study of T cells after posttransplantation cyclophosphamide. The assay was immunoSEQ multiplex PCR, and TCRdb's table has in-frame clones only and misses some. The sample holds 25,000 to 35,000 clones, roughly 90% seen once. The sample comprised PBMCs. The receptors shown here come from a woman aged 40 to 50 with a blood cancer, CMV-positive, and with a related stem cell donor. Each CDR3 is given with its conserved first and last residue. A D gene is named only where the DNA matches it firmly. A clone size is listed for some rows: how often the clone was seen (once, few, many), or a class if it is expanded.

TRBJ1-5 . . TRBV19 TGTGCCAGTAGTATGGAGGGCCTGGGGCATAGCAATCAGCCCCAGCATTTT CASSMEGLGHSNQPQHF
TRBJ1-1 TRBD1 . TRBV5-1 TGCGCCAGCAGCTTAAGTAGGACAGGGCGAGACACTGAAGCTTTCTTT CASSLSRTGRDTEAFF
TRBJ2-7 . . TRBV7-9 TGTGCCAGTAGCCACCGAACAGGGTTCCCCTACGAGCAGTACTTC CASSHRTGFPYEQYF
TRBJ2-3 . . TRBV4-3 TGCGCCAGCAGCCAAGAGGGGGCCAGCGCAATCACAGATACGCAGTATTTT CASSQEGASAITDTQYF
TRBJ2-1 . few TRBV9 TGTGCCAGCAGCCTAACCGGGGTGGGGTATGAGCAGTTCTTC CASSLTGVGYEQFF
TRBJ1-3 . once TRBV6-5 TGTGCCAGCAGTGCTGGCGGGAGGAGGAACACCATATATTTT CASSAGGRRNTIYF
TRBJ1-2 . . TRBV2 TGTGCCAGCAGTGACTCCCCAGGGCGGATCTATGGCTACACCTTC CASSDSPGRIYGYTF
TRBJ2-3 . . TRBV27 TGTGCCAGCAATTGGGCGAGGCTAGCCCAGAGCACAGATACGCAGTATTTT CASNWARLAQSTDTQYF
TRBJ2-3 TRBD2 . TRBV5-4 TGTGCCAGCAGCTTCTCACGGGGGGAGGGAGATACGCAGTATTTT CASSFSRGEGDTQYF
TRBJ1-1 TRBD1 . TRBV7-9 TGTGCCAGCAGTTTTGGACAGGGCGAAGCTTTCTTT CASSFGQGEAFF
TRBJ2-7 TRBD1 . TRBV19 TGTGCCAGTAGTATGACAGGGGGCTCCTACGAGCAGTACTTC CASSMTGGSYEQYF
TRBJ2-7 . few TRBV2 TGTGCCAGCAGTCCCCCGGGGGTTCCCAGGAGCTCCTACGAGCAGTACTTC CASSPPGVPRSSYEQYF